This is a list of T cell receptor beta chains from one sample in a study of monozygotic twins with inflammatory bowel disease. TCRdb re-called the 5' RACE reads, yielding one record per CDR3 amino acid sequence without DNA. Across about 300,000 distinct CDR3 sequences, the top ten clones capture less than 6.5% of the sample. Sequencing used blood. These receptors came from a human donor with ulcerative colitis or Crohn's disease, or a healthy co-twin of an affected twin (not recorded which). CDR3s include the opening cysteine and the closing phenylalanine or tryptophan. Each record gives: J gene, V gene, CDR3 protein.

TRBJ2-1	TRBV28	CASISPLASGRSRNEQFF
TRBJ2-7	TRBV29-1	CSVVGTSGRSYEQYF
TRBJ1-2	TRBV7-2	CASSWVGDRVGGYTF
TRBJ2-3	TRBV20-1	CSARLLAGDPDTQYF
TRBJ1-1	TRBV11-2	CASRPSSRDTEAFF
TRBJ2-7	TRBV10-3	CAISPTAGDGNEQYF
TRBJ2-1	TRBV7-3	CASSLRAELSYNEQFF
TRBJ2-3	TRBV10-3	CAISPGLAGGSTDTQYF
TRBJ2-2	TRBV7-9	CASSIRPSTGELFF
TRBJ2-1	TRBV10-3	CAISRASGGYNEQFF
TRBJ2-6	TRBV27	CAARFSGANVLTF
TRBJ1-1	TRBV18	CASSPVRRENTEAFF
TRBJ2-7	TRBV7-9	CASSLALGGPLGEQYF
TRBJ2-7	TRBV10-3	CAISELAGLYF
TRBJ2-1	TRBV11-2	CASSKEPALNEQFF